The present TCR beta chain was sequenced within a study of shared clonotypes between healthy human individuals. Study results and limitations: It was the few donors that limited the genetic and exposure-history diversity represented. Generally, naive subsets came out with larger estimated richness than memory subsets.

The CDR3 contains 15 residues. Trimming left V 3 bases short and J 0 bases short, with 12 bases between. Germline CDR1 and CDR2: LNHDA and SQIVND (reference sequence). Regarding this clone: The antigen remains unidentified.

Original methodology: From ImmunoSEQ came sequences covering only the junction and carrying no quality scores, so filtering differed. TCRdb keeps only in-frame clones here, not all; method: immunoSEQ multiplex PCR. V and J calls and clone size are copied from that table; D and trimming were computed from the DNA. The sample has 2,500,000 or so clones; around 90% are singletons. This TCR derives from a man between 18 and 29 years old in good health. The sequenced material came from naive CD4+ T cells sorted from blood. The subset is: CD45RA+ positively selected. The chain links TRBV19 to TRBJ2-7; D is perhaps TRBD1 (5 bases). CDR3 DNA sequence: TGTGCCAGTAGTATTCTTCAGGGCCACTCCTACGAGCAGTACTTC. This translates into CASSILQGHSYEQYF.